These 3 T cell receptor beta chains originate from one sample sequenced in a study of Ad26.COV2.S vaccination and SARS-CoV-2 variants. Stated treatment: about 20 received Ad26.COV2.S at low or high dose, single or two shots; about 5 received placebo; per-sample allocation not given. Sampling happened 63 days after the first vaccine or placebo injection. Assay used: immunoSEQ multiplex PCR; TCRdb lists only in-frame clones, some missing. The data contain more than 300,000 clones, just under 85% of them singletons. This sample comprised peripheral blood, obtained in a trial of Ad26.COV2.S vaccine versus placebo. These receptors were collected from a person aged 18 to 65 who received the Ad26.COV2.S COVID-19 vaccine or a placebo.

The chain joins TRBV2 to TRBJ2-2, with D perhaps matching TRBD1 (5 bases). The CDR3 runs to 13 residues. From germline, CDR1 is SNHLY and CDR2 FYNNEI. V lost 7 bases to trimming and J lost 2 bases, with 8 bases between them. The CDR3 DNA reads as TGTGCCAGCATTGGACAAAACACCGGGGAGCTGTTTTTT. Translating it yields CASIGQNTGELFF.

This chain connects TRBV9 to TRBJ2-3; D remains ambiguous. The CDR3 contains 13 residues. V was clipped by 3 bases and J by 2 bases, with 7 bases between them. Germline loops: CDR1 SGDLS, CDR2 YYNGEE. CDR3 residues: CASSESPTDTQYF. In DNA form, the CDR3 reads TGTGCCAGCAGCGAATCTCCCACAGATACGCAGTATTTT.

This chain links TRBV30 with TRBJ1-3; D possibly corresponds to TRBD1 (5 bases). Trimming took 3 bases from V and 2 from J, leaving 14 bases between them. Per the germline V gene, CDR1 is GTSNPN and CDR2 is SVGIG (reference sequence). This CDR3 is built from 15 residues. The CDR3 protein is CAWSLGMGPGNTIYF. The CDR3 bases are TGTGCCTGGAGCCTAGGGATGGGGCCTGGAAACACCATATATTTT.